This T cell receptor (beta chain) was obtained from a study of cytomegalovirus exposure and HLA in healthy donors. Overall study findings and caveats: HLA alleles showed associations with fewer than 20,000 TCR beta sequences in a later analysis, at a 0.05 false discovery rate.

60 Vbeta and 13 Jbeta primers were used in PCR. Profiling relied on immunoSEQ multiplex PCR, and the TCRdb table lists in-frame clones only, not all of them. This table holds some 200,000 clones, around 70% found once. With respect to this clone: What it binds is unknown.

V gave up 0 bases and J gave up 4 bases, with 27 bases separating them. The germline CDR1 and CDR2 sequences are SGHAT and FQNNGV. CDR3 length equals 20 residues. Source material: PBMCs. The chain recombines TRBV11-2 with TRBJ1-2; D is perhaps TRBD1 (5 bases). This receptor was identified in a middle-aged man in good health and CMV-seropositive. CDR3 in amino acids: CASSLDTEDTTPTMGYGYTF. CDR3 nucleotides: TGTGCCAGCAGCTTAGATACCGAGGACACAACTCCCACCATGGGCTATGGCTACACCTTC.